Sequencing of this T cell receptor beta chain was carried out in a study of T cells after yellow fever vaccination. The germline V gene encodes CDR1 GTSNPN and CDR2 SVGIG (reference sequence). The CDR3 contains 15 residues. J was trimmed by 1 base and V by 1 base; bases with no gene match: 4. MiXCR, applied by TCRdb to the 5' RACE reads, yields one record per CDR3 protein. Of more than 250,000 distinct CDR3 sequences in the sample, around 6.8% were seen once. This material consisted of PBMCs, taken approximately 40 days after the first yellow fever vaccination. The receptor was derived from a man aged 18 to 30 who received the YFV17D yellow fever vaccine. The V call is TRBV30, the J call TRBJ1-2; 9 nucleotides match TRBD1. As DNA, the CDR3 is TGTGCCTGGAGTGACGGGACAGGGAATAACTATGGCTACACCTTC. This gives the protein CAWSDGTGNNYGYTF.